This T cell receptor (beta chain) was sequenced for a study of T cells after yellow fever vaccination. 5'RACE template switching produced TCR cDNA carrying a universal primer site and UMIs. In TCRdb, the 5' RACE reads were re-called with MiXCR into one record per CDR3 protein. The data hold almost 600,000 distinct CDR3 sequences, with about 13% observed a single time. This CDR3 is built from 13 residues. Germline V gene lookup returns CDR1 LGHDT and CDR2 YNNKEL (reference sequence). The V end was cut by 2 bases, the J end by 7 bases, with 8 bases between. On this clonotype: No antigen is known for it.

General study results and limits: The study re-detected most primary-vaccination clones after the booster (approximately 96% CD4, approximately 87% CD8). Overlap between CD4 and CD8 compartments was detected for a small share of clonotypes.

This TCR derives from a man aged 30 to 39 who received the YFV17D yellow fever vaccine. Specimen: PBMCs, collected on the day of the yellow fever booster vaccination. The chain couples TRBV3-1 to TRBJ2-2, with D perhaps TRBD1 (6 bases). In DNA form, the CDR3 reads TGTGCCAGCAGCCAACAGGGGCGCGGGGAGCTGTTTTTT. Translated: CASSQQGRGELFF.